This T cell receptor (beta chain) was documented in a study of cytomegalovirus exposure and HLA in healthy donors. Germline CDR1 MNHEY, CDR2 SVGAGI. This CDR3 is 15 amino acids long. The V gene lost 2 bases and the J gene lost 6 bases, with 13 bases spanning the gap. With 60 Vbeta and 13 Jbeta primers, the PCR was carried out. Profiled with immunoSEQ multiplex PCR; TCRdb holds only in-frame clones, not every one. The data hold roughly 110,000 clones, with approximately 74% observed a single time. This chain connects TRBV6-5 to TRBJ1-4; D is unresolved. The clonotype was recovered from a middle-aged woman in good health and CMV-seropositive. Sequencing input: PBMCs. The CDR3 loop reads CASSYGGREDEKLFF. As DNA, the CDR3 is TGTGCCAGCAGTTACGGTGGCAGAGAGGATGAAAAACTGTTTTTT.